This paragraph covers one T cell receptor beta chain sequence. The antigen it binds to is not known. Qualities for individual bases were not recorded, and no much larger clone is one base off. Taken from cysteine to phenylalanine, the CDR3 has 18 residues. Only CDR3 DNA remains: 54 bases, in frame from the first base. CDR1 and CDR2 (WNHNN, SYGVQD) derive from the germline V gene (reference sequence). V is pared back by 6 bases and J by 7 bases, with 27 bases lying between the germline termini. The sample originates from a study of blood T cell repertoires in COVID-19 (dated by TCRdb to 2019 to 2021). General notes on the study: The collaborator samples originated in the United States, Italy and Spain and spanned the acute and convalescent phases of COVID-19. Where available, HLA class I and class II types were taken from metadata supplied by the sample provider and were not determined by assay-based typing. A de-identified subject ID, COVID-19 status, age in years and sex were almost always included in the sample metadata. The material from the prospective study consisted of cDNA or gDNA derived from T cells, B-cell-depleted T cells, or PBMCs. Subjects who had been exposed to COVID-19, were actively infected with it, or had recovered from it provided the deeply sampled blood TCRbeta repertoires that made up the dataset. The repertoires were released in a freely available public database intended as a resource for research on the immune response to SARS-CoV-2. The samples were drawn from two sources: the first 160 participants of the ongoing ImmuneRACE study, and approximately 1,300 subjects contributed by 6 global collaborators.

Summary of the overall study and its limitations: The quantity of clinical and demographic metadata differed by source and by participant and was supplied without curation.

TCRbeta CDR3 regions were amplified from genomic DNA using the immunoSEQ Assay, a bias-controlled multiplex PCR. For the original study's pipeline: Nucleated cell counts per sample were estimated from amplification of reference gene primers within the assay. To quantify the absolute abundance of each unique TCRbeta CDR3 rearrangement, sequence reads were collapsed and filtered. Productive Simpson clonality was computed per sample as the square root of Simpson's diversity index over productive rearrangements. TCRdb mirrors the immuneACCESS table, restricted to in-frame sequences. Some clones are absent from its copies; in checked studies, under half trace to an unresolved V gene, and the reason for the others is unknown. D and trimming were read from the DNA, whereas the V and J calls and clone size are those reported in that table. The sample contains under 250,000 clones, around 91% of them found a single time. About 3.3% of the sample is taken by the ten largest.

Participants in the prospective study were enrolled through a virtual design, were aged about 18 to 100 years, and lived in about two dozen United States geographic areas. In the prospective study, cohorts were assigned on the basis of participant-reported clinical history obtained from a screening survey and a study questionnaire. Each participant in the prospective study had whole blood, serum and a nasopharyngeal or oropharyngeal swab collected by mobile phlebotomists. Participants in the prospective study had the option to provide additional blood draws and questionnaires over an approximately 2-month period. Blood samples from the prospective study were shipped frozen or at room temperature prior to DNA extraction.

The receptor comes from a woman in her late teens or twenties in a cohort exposed to, infected with or recovered from COVID-19 (not recorded which). The sequenced material came from PBMCs or T cells enriched from blood (not recorded which). This receptor chain uses TRBV10-1 and TRBJ2-2; a tentative D call is TRBD1 (6 bases match). The CDR3 in this case is CASSNRPPLQGWDGELFF. The DNA sequence reads TGCGCCAGCAGCAATCGTCCCCCGCTACAGGGTTGGGACGGGGAGCTGTTTTTT.